The clone carrying this T cell receptor (beta chain) occurred many times. The germline V and J ends were trimmed by 0 bases and 0 bases, with 7 bases remaining between them. Germline CDR1 is SGHKS and CDR2 is YYEKEE (reference sequence). This CDR3 is 15 amino acids long. This specimen belongs to a study of patients and donors after allogeneic stem cell transplantation. TCRdb re-called the RT-PCR reads through MiXCR, storing one row per CDR3 protein. The table has about 57,000 distinct CDR3 sequences, 10% to 15% seen once. V usage is TRBV5-5 and J usage is TRBJ1-5; a weak D match, TRBD1 (5 bases). Sequenced sample: blood, either unsorted or a sorted T cell fraction (not recorded which). The TCR sequence derives from a human donor who was either an allogeneic HSCT recipient or a stem cell or donor lymphocyte infusion donor (not recorded which). It is not recorded whose cells these are; they may come from a transplant donor. The CDR3 coding sequence is TGTGCCAGCAGCTTGGGGGGGATTAGCAATCAGCCCCAGCATTTT. Translating gives CASSLGGISNQPQHF.